This TCR beta chain derives from a study of immune heterogeneity within non-small cell lung tumors (dated by TCRdb to the late 2010s). Study-wide context: By histology, the tumors included roughly 9 non-squamous carcinomas, a few squamous cell carcinomas and 1 tumor not otherwise specified. TCR repertoires were analyzed from roughly 60 tumor loci of about 15 patients, while transcriptome data covered only roughly 43 loci from roughly 12 patients. Binding of neoantigens to the HLA alleles of each patient was predicted with netMHCpan-3.0 for mutant peptides of 8 to 11 amino acids. To look at intratumoral immune heterogeneity, the study ran whole-exome sequencing, RNA-seq and TCR beta repertoire sequencing on several spatially distinct regions taken from every NSCLC tumor.

A multiplex PCR system amplified the TCR beta CDR3 region, with a first 10-cycle round using 32 V-gene forward and 13 J-gene reverse primers. The first PCR round used a QIAGEN Multiplex PCR Kit, and the primer sequences were filed in Chinese patent CN105087789A. A second PCR round added Illumina universal primers using the Phusion High-Fidelity PCR Kit. TCR libraries were paired-end sequenced at 151 bp read length on the Illumina HiSeq X Ten platform. The paper's data handling went like this. Reads lacking multiplex PCR primers were removed with Cutadapt, read pairs were merged with PEAR, and CDR3 regions were called with MiXCR default settings. Shannon entropy measured repertoire diversity, and clonality was calculated as one minus the Shannon entropy divided by the ln of the count of productive unique sequences. Clonotypes at a frequency of at least 0.5% were defined as dominant or high-frequency T-cell clones. TCRdb itself trimmed the public reads at Q25 with fastp, ran MiXCR and retained productive beta chains. Each entry merges the rows of one CDR3 protein and shows their most common DNA and genes. The V and J calls and clone size are TCRdb's, not the authors'. The sample table holds 20,000 to 25,000 distinct CDR3 sequences, of which 25% to 35% were seen once. Together, the top ten hold approximately 3.7% of the sample.

Concerning this clonotype: Its antigen remains undetermined. The sample holds no much larger clone one base away, and base qualities are not on file.

V is shortened by 1 base, J by 4 bases, and the region joining them spans 13 bases. The CDR3 numbers 15 residues from cysteine through phenylalanine. Only the CDR3 part of the read is kept: 45 bases, read in frame from the first base. Per the germline V gene, SGHTA is the CDR1 and FQGNSA is the CDR2. Study-wide conclusions, independent of this receptor: Local T-cell repertoire clonality showed a statistically significant but moderate positive correlation with local tumor mutational burden (R 0.3 to 0.35). For the most part, high-frequency TCR beta clonotypes differed from one individual patient to another. Within a patient, the same dominant CDR3B clonotypes appeared at multiple loci, but different tumor locations also contained unique high-frequency clones.

Genomic DNA extracted from bulk tumor tissue served as TCR template, with roughly 610 ng gDNA amplified per sample. During surgery, multiple biopsies were taken from each primary tumor and placed as far apart as possible within the tumor mass. Patients in the study cohort, which was described as untreated, were newly diagnosed NSCLC cases going through curative surgery. The samples came from around 14 patients with newly diagnosed non-small cell lung cancer who were having surgery intended to be curative. Two independent pathologists examined the resected tumor masses. Only high-quality DNA and RNA samples were carried forward to sequencing.

This TCR was recovered from a man in his forties or fifties with non-small cell lung cancer. Recombination linked TRBV7-2 to TRBJ2-5, with no confident D gene call. Sequenced material: lung tumor tissue. Here the CDR3 is given as CASSLGSVGPETQYF. The nucleotide sequence is TGTGCCAGCAGCTTAGGAAGCGTAGGACCAGAGACCCAGTACTTC. Supplemented by the reference TRBV7-2 and TRBJ2-5 proteins around the CDR3, the complete variable domain is GAGVSQSPSNKVTEKGKDVELRCDPISGHTALYWYRQSLGQGLEFLIYFQGNSAPDKSGLPSDRFSAERTGGSVSTLTIQRTQQEDSAVYLCASSLGSVGPETQYFGPGTRLLVL.